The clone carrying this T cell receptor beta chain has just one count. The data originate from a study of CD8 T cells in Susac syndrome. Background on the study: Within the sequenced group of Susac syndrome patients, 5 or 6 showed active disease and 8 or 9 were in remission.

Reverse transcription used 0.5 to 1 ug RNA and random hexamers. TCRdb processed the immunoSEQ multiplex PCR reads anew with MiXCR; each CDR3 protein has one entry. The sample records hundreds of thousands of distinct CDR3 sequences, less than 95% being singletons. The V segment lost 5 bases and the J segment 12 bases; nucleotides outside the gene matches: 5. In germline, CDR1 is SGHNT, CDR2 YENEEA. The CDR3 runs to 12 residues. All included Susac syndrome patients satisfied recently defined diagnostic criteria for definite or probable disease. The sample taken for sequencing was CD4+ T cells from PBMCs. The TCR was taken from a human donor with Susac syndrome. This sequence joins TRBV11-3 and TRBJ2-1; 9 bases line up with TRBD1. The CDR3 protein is CASSTRTGAQFF. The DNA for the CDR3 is TGTGCCAGCAGCACTCGGACAGGGGCGCAGTTCTTC.